This T cell receptor (beta chain) was documented in a study of T cells in Graves' hyperthyroidism and ophthalmopathy. Amplification targeted TCR beta CDR3 regions from RNA transcripts. Carried out on the TCR CDR3, a first-round RT-PCR used the HTBI primer set. Using its own MiXCR run on the multiplex PCR reads, TCRdb lists one record per CDR3 protein. The sample shows under 350,000 distinct CDR3 sequences, approximately 17% of them seen only once. This clonotype was observed at least ten times. Trimming cost V 0 bases and J 10 bases, with 17 bases left between them. Germline assignment: CDR1 SGHRS and CDR2 YFSETQ. The CDR3 covers 16 residues.

The clonotype comes from a woman aged 60-75 years with Graves' ophthalmopathy. The sequencing input was blood. The gene calls are TRBV5-1 and TRBJ1-6, with D possibly TRBD1 on 6 matching bases. The CDR3 loop reads CASSLAGARLSSPLHF. The CDR3 DNA follows: TGCGCCAGCAGCTTGGCAGGGGCCAGGCTAAGCTCACCCCTCCACTTT. The complete variable domain, with remaining parts taken from reference TRBV5-1 and TRBJ1-6, reads KAGVTQTPRYLIKTRGQQVTLSCSPISGHRSVSWYQQTPGQGLQFLFEYFSETQRNKGNFPGRFSGRQFSNSRSEMNVSTLELGDSALYLCASSLAGARLSSPLHFGNGTRLTVT.